This TCR beta chain is drawn from a study of human T cells and chemical hapten exposure. In the study overall: Upper-back patch tests with 0.01% DPC were read at 6 days.

Each CDR3 protein gets one entry after TCRdb re-called the RACE reads with MiXCR. The table includes about 34,000 distinct CDR3 sequences, around 6.4% detected once. This clonotype was counted between two and nine times. J lost 8 bases, V lost 5 bases, and 8 bases had no gene match. Germline assignment: CDR1 MDHEN and CDR2 SYDVKM. The length of the CDR3 is 14 residues. Time point given: patch test 1, 2 weeks after DPC sensitization. Treatment in this sample: therapeutic diphenylcyclopropenone sensitization with weekly scalp DPC. Total RNA came from unfractionated whole blood. This chain links TRBV28 with TRBJ2-1; 8 nucleotides agree with TRBD2. The clonotype was recovered from a woman in her 30s with alopecia areata. Some clones in this sample may be carry-over from other donors' samples. Material: whole blood, obtained in connection with sensitization to the hapten diphenylcyclopropenone (DPC). CDR3 in amino acids: CASSNGLALDEQFF. Here the CDR3 DNA reads TGTGCCAGCAGTAACGGACTAGCACTGGATGAGCAGTTCTTC. The variable domain in full, completed from reference TRBV28 and TRBJ2-1, reads DVKVTQSSRYLVKRTGEKVFLECVQDMDHENMFWYRQDPGLGLRLIYFSYDVKMKEKGDIPEGYSVSREKKERFSLILESASTNQTSMYLCASSNGLALDEQFFGPGTRLTVL.